The next 9 T cell receptor beta chains were all read from a single sample in a study of control samples from healthy donors and cancer patients. The method was immunoSEQ multiplex PCR; TCRdb's version includes in-frame clones alone and lacks a portion of them. The sample is made up of about 190,000 clones, and the top ten hold roughly 2% of it. The sequencing sample was made of blood. These receptors were obtained from a woman in her twenties or thirties in good health.

The gene calls are TRBV6-6 and TRBJ1-2; D may be TRBD1 (5 bases). The CDR3 loop spans 14 amino acids. The V end lost 1 base, the J end lost 4 bases, and 10 bases lay between the germline ends. Germline loops: CDR1 MNHNY, CDR2 SVGAGI (reference sequence). As DNA, the CDR3 is TGTGCCAGCAGTTACTTGGGACCCCGCTATGGCTACACCTTC. It yields the protein CASSYLGPRYGYTF.

The J gene is TRBJ2-2, the V gene TRBV2, with a possible D match to TRBD1 (5 bases). V was trimmed by 8 bases and J by 4 bases, leaving 8 bases between them. This CDR3 is built from 12 residues. Germline V gives CDR1 SNHLY, CDR2 FYNNEI. CDR3 nucleotide sequence: TGTGCCAGCGGGCAGGGCACCGGGGAGCTGTTTTTT. Translating it yields CASGQGTGELFF.

CDR3 sequence: CASSLGGGGYTF. The CDR3 DNA is TGTGCCAGCAGCTTAGGAGGTGGCGGCTACACCTTC. This chain joins TRBV7-2 and TRBJ1-2; D unclear. Germline assignment: CDR1 SGHTA and CDR2 FQGNSA. The ends were cut back, 1 base at V and 8 bases at J, with 8 bases in the middle. CDR3 size: 12 residues.

The V and J genes are TRBV3-1 (or the pseudogene TRBV3-2) and TRBJ1-6; D is undetermined. The germline CDR1 and CDR2 sequences are LGHDT and YNNKEL (reference sequence). The CDR3 has 14 amino acids. The ends were cut back, 4 bases at V and 4 bases at J, with 8 bases in the middle. CDR3 in amino acids: CASSPPPYNSPLHF. In DNA form, the CDR3 reads TGTGCCAGCAGCCCTCCCCCATATAATTCACCCCTCCACTTT.

The chain has TRBV12-5 and TRBJ1-3; D might be TRBD1 (5 bases). The CDR3 is 18 residues long. Germline-derived CDR1 and CDR2 are LGHNT and FRNRAP. V dropped 0 bases and J dropped 2 bases, with 17 bases sitting between them. DNA of the CDR3: TGTGCTAGTGGTTTGGTAAGGGGTCTAGGGGATCCTGGAAACACCATATATTTT. Its protein product is CASGLVRGLGDPGNTIYF.

This chain links TRBV9 with TRBJ2-7; 9 positions agree with TRBD2. CDR1 SGDLS and CDR2 YYNGEE come from the germline V gene. The length of the CDR3 is 18 residues. J gave up 4 bases and V 1 base, and 15 bases lay outside the gene matches. CDR3 sequence: CASSVPGNGGGASYEQYF. CDR3 sequence (DNA): TGTGCCAGCAGCGTACCCGGGAATGGCGGGGGGGCCTCGTACGAGCAGTACTTC. Combining the CDR3 with reference TRBV9 and TRBJ2-7 gives the whole variable domain DSGVTQTPKHLITATGQRVTLRCSPRSGDLSVYWYQQSLDQGLQFLIQYYNGEERAKGNILERFSAQQFPDLHSELNLSSLELGDSALYFCASSVPGNGGGASYEQYFGPGTRLTVT.

This chain uses TRBV27 with TRBJ1-2; tentative D call: TRBD1 (5 bases). CDR3 length equals 17 residues. The germline CDR1 and CDR2 sequences are MNHEY and SMNVEV (reference sequence). V was cut by 6 bases and J by 0 bases, with 20 bases left in between. This CDR3 reads CASSLTLRDGTNYGYTF. CDR3 sequence (DNA): TGTGCCAGCAGCTTGACACTCCGGGACGGCACTAACTATGGCTACACCTTC.

The rearrangement joins TRBV5-1 to TRBJ2-3; 14 bases fit TRBD2. Germline V lookup: CDR1 SGHRS, CDR2 YFSETQ. The CDR3 spans 17 residues. The ends lost 4 bases at V and 4 bases at J; junction bases unmatched: 8. CDR3 region: CASSHGLAGGLADTQYF. The CDR3 DNA is TGCGCCAGCAGCCATGGACTAGCGGGGGGCCTAGCAGATACGCAGTATTTT.

V and J are TRBV19 and TRBJ1-6; 8 nucleotides line up with TRBD1. In germline, CDR1 is LNHDA, CDR2 SQIVND (reference sequence). There are 16 residues in the CDR3. Losses at the gene ends were 10 bases for V and 6 bases for J; bases not matched to a gene: 14. CDR3 sequence (DNA): TGTGCCACTTCGCCTCAGGGGGCTCTTGCTAATTCACCCCTCCACTTT. Translation: CATSPQGALANSPLHF.